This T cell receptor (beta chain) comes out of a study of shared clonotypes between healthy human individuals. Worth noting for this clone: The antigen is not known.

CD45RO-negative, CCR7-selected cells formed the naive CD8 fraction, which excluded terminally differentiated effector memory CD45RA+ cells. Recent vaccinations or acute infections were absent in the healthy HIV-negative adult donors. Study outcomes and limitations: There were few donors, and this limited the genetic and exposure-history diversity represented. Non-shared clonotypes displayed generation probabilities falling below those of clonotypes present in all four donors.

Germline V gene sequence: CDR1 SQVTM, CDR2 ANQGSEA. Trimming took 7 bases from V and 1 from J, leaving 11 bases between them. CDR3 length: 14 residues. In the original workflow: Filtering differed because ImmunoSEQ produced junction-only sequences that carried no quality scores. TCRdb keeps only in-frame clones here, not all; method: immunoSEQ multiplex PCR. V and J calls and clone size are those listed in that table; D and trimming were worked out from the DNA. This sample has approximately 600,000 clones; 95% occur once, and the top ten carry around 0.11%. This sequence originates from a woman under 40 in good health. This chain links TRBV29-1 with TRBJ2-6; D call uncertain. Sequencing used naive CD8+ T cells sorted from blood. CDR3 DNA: TGCAGCGCAACCGACGGGTCTGGGGCCAACGTCCTGACTTTC. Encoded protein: CSATDGSGANVLTF.